This T cell receptor beta chain stems from a study of patients and donors after allogeneic stem cell transplantation. The CDR3 is made up of 14 amino acids. Looked up from germline, CDR1 is KGHSH and CDR2 is LQKENI. Trimming removed 5 bases from V and 2 bases from J, with 13 bases in between. TCRdb processed the RT-PCR reads anew with MiXCR; each CDR3 protein has one entry. In the table there are roughly 180,000 distinct CDR3 sequences, roughly 40% of which are singletons. Material: blood, either unsorted or a sorted T cell fraction (not recorded which). The rearrangement uses TRBV18 and TRBJ2-7; possible D gene TRBD1, 6 bases. This TCR derives from a human donor who was either an allogeneic HSCT recipient or a stem cell or donor lymphocyte infusion donor (not recorded which). It is not recorded whose cells these are; they may come from a transplant donor. The CDR3 region is CASSTKGGPYEQYF. CDR3 nucleotides: TGTGCCAGCTCAACTAAAGGGGGACCCTACGAGCAGTACTTC.